Following are 2 T cell receptor beta chains from one sample sequenced in a study of T cell repertoires in cytomegalovirus infection. In TCRdb, the reads were re-called with MiXCR into one record per CDR3 protein. The sample shows hundreds of thousands of distinct CDR3 sequences, under 45% of them seen only once. These TCRs are of unknown antigen specificity. The material was cultured PBMCs, obtained from culture after CMV antigen stimulation. Receptor source: a human donor in good health (CMV status not recorded). Some clones in this sample may be carry-over from other donors' samples.

This clonotype was found a few times. This chain links TRBV6-1 with TRBJ2-3, with D unclear. V dropped 11 bases and J dropped 0 bases, with 15 bases sitting between them. Germline values: CDR1 MNHNS, CDR2 SASEGT. The CDR3 loop spans 14 amino acids. CDR3 loop: CAFKVDPSTDTQYF. The CDR3 bases are TGTGCCTTTAAGGTGGACCCCAGCACAGATACGCAGTATTTT.

This clonotype was observed a few times. This sequence joins TRBV7-2 and TRBJ2-2; no reliable D call. Deletions cut 8 bases from V and 1 base from J, with 14 bases between. CDR1 and CDR2 from the germline V gene are SGHTA and FQGNSA. This CDR3 is 15 amino acids long. Here the CDR3 reads CASSFGHLNTGELFF. CDR3 nucleotide sequence: TGTGCCAGCTCTTTTGGGCACCTGAACACCGGGGAGCTGTTTTTT.